This entry lists 6 T cell receptor beta chains sequenced from one sample in a study of identical twins. One entry per CDR3 protein results from TCRdb running MiXCR on the 5' RACE reads. The top ten clones hold around 1.5% of a sample with hundreds of thousands of distinct CDR3 sequences, around 12% of them seen once. In addition, the sample was reused for a study of yellow fever vaccine responses in identical twins.

Sequenced input: PBMCs. The receptors shown here come from a woman under 30 in good health.

This clonotype came up many times. The chain employs TRBV7-9 and TRBJ2-2; 7 bases are shared with TRBD2. CDR1 and CDR2 (germline): SEHNR, FQNEAQ (reference sequence). The V gene end was trimmed by 2 bases and the J gene end by 3 bases; junction bases not matched to a gene: 6. The CDR3 is 16 residues long. Here the CDR3 DNA reads TGTGCCAGCAGCTTACACAGCGGGGTCGACACCGGGGAGCTGTTTTTT. Its protein is CASSLHSGVDTGELFF. The complete variable domain, with remaining parts taken from reference TRBV7-9 and TRBJ2-2, reads DTGVSQNPRHKITKRGQNVTFRCDPISEHNRLYWYRQTLGQGPEFLTYFQNEAQLEKSRLLSDRFSAERPKGSFSTLEIQRTEQGDSAMYLCASSLHSGVDTGELFFGEGSRLTVL.

This clonotype was seen ten or more times. The chain has TRBV12-3 or TRBV12-4 and TRBJ2-2; D is ambiguous. The CDR3 spans 16 residues. V lost 4 bases, J lost 4 bases, and 16 bases lay in between. The CDR3 bases are TGTGCCAGCAGTTCCCCCCAACCGACCCTCACCGGGGAGCTGTTTTTT. Translated, it gives CASSSPQPTLTGELFF.

This clonotype was observed a few times. The chain's CDR3 is CASSLWGSGSDTQYF. In DNA, the CDR3 is TGTGCCAGCAGTTTATGGGGGAGTGGGTCAGATACGCAGTATTTT. The chain is built from TRBV27 and TRBJ2-3; D is tentatively TRBD1 or TRBD2 (5 bases each). V lost 1 base, J lost 4 bases, and 12 bases lay in between. The germline gives CDR1 MNHEY, CDR2 SMNVEV (reference sequence). The CDR3 runs to 15 residues.

CDR3 sequence reads: CASTGGPTPYEQYV. The CDR3 nucleotides read TGTGCCAGCACCGGGGGCCCGACCCCCTACGAGCAGTACGTC. This sequence joins TRBV28 and TRBJ2-7, with D perhaps TRBD1 or TRBD2 (6 bases each). Germline loops: CDR1 MDHEN, CDR2 SYDVKM. The CDR3 covers 14 residues. V gave up 7 bases and J gave up 2 bases, with 15 bases separating them.

The table lists this clonotype with a few counts. This sequence joins TRBV12-3 or TRBV12-4 and TRBJ2-1, with TRBD2 identical over 7 bases. J gave up 9 bases and V 4 bases, and 9 bases lay outside the gene matches. The CDR3 covers 14 residues. The CDR3 spells CASSSTSVGAEQFF. CDR3 nucleotide sequence: TGTGCCAGCAGTTCTACTAGCGTCGGCGCTGAGCAGTTCTTC.

The V and J genes are TRBV3-1 and TRBJ1-1; D is unclear. V lost 0 bases and J lost 6, with 8 bases in between. The CDR3 extends over 13 amino acids. Germline loops: CDR1 LGHDT, CDR2 YNNKEL (reference sequence). The CDR3 sequence is CASSQDRAAEAFF. The CDR3 DNA sequence: TGTGCCAGCAGCCAAGACAGAGCGGCTGAAGCTTTCTTT.